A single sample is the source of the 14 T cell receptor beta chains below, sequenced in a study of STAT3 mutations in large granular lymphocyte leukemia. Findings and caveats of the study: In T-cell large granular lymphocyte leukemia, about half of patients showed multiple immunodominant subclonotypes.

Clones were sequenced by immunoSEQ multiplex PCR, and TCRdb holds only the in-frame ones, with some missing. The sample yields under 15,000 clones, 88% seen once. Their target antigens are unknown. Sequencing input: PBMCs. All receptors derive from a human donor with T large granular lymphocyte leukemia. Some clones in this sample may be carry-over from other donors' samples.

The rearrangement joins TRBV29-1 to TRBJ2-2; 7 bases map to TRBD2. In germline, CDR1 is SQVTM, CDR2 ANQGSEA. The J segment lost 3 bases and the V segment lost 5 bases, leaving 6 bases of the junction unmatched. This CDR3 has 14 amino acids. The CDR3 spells CSVTAGTDTGELFF. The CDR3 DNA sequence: TGCAGCGTTACAGCGGGAACGGACACCGGGGAGCTGTTTTTT.

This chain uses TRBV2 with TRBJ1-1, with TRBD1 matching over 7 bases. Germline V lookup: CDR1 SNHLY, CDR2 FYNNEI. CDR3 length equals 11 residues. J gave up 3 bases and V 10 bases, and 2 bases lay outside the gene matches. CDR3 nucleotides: TGTGCCACCACAGGGGACACTGAAGCTTTCTTT. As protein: CATTGDTEAFF. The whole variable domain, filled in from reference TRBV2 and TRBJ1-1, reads EPEVTQTPSHQVTQMGQEVILRCVPISNHLYFYWYRQILGQKVEFLVSFYNNEISEKSEIFDDQFSVERPDGSNFTLKIRSTKLEDSAMYFCATTGDTEAFFGQGTRLTVV.

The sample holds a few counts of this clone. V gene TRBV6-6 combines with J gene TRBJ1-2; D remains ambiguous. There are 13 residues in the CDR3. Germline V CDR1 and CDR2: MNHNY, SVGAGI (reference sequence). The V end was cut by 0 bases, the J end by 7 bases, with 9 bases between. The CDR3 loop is CASSYSGSGGYTF. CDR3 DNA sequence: TGTGCCAGCAGTTACTCTGGCAGCGGTGGCTACACCTTC.

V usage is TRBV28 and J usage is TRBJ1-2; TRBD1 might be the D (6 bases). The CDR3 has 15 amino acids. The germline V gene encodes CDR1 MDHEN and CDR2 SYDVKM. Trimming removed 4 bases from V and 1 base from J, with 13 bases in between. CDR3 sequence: CASSSPDRYNYGYTF. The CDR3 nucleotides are TGTGCCAGCAGTTCCCCTGACAGGTATAACTATGGCTACACCTTC.

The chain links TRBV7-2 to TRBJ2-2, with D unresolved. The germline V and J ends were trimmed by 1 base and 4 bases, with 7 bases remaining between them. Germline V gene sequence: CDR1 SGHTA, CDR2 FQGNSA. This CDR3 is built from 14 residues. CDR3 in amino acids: CASSLDRTTGELFF. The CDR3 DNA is TGTGCCAGCAGCTTAGACCGGACCACCGGGGAGCTGTTTTTT.

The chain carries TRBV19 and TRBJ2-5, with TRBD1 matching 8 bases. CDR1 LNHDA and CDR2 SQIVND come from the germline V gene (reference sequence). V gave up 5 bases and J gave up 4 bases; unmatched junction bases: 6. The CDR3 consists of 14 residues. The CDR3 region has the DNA TGTGCCAGTAGTGGCGGGACAGGACGAGAGACCCAGTACTTC. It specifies CASSGGTGRETQYF.

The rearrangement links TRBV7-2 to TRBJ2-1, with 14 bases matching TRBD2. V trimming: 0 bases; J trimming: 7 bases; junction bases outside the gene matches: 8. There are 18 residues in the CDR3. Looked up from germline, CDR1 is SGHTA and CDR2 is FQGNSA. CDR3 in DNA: TGTGCCAGCAGCTTAGCCGGACTAGCGGGAGGAAGTAAGAATGAGCAGTTCTTC. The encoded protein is CASSLAGLAGGSKNEQFF.

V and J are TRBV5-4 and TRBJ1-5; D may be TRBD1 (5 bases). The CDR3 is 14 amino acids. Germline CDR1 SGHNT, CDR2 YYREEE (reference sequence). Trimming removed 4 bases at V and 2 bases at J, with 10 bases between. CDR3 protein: CASSRDGGNQPQHF. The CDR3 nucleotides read TGTGCCAGCAGCCGGGACGGCGGCAATCAGCCCCAGCATTTT.

The CDR3 here is CASSLAAGDTEAFF. DNA of the CDR3: TGCGCCAGCAGCTTGGCCGCAGGCGACACTGAAGCTTTCTTT. The chain uses TRBV5-1 and TRBJ1-1; D uncertain. Looked up from germline, CDR1 is SGHRS and CDR2 is YFSETQ. The germline V and J ends were trimmed by 0 bases and 3 bases, with 9 bases remaining between them. The CDR3 runs to 14 residues.

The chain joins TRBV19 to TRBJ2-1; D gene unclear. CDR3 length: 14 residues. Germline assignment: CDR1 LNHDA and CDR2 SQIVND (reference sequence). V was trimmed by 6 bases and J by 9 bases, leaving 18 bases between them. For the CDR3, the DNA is TGTGCCAGTAGGGTCTCGGCTAGGAAGAGTGAGCAGTTCTTC. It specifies CASRVSARKSEQFF.

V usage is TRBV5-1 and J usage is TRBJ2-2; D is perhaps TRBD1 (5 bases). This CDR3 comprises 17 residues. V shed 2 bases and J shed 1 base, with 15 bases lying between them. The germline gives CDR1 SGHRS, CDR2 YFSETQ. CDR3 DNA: TGCGCCAGCAGCTTACGACAGACTGACCTGAACACCGGGGAGCTGTTTTTT. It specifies CASSLRQTDLNTGELFF.

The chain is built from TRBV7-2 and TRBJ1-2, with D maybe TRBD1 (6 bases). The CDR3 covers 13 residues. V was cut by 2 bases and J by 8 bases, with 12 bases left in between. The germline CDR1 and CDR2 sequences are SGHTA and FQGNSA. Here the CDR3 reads CASSLRQGPGYTF. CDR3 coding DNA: TGTGCCAGCAGCTTACGCCAGGGGCCCGGCTACACCTTC. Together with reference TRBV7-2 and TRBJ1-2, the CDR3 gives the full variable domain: GAGVSQSPSNKVTEKGKDVELRCDPISGHTALYWYRQSLGQGLEFLIYFQGNSAPDKSGLPSDRFSAERTGGSVSTLTIQRTQQEDSAVYLCASSLRQGPGYTFGSGTRLTVV.

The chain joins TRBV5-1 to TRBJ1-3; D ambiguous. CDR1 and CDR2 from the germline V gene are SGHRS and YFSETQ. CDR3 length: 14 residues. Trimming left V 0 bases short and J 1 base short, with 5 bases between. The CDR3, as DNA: TGCGCCAGCAGCTTGGGGGGTTCTGGAAACACCATATATTTT. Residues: CASSLGGSGNTIYF.

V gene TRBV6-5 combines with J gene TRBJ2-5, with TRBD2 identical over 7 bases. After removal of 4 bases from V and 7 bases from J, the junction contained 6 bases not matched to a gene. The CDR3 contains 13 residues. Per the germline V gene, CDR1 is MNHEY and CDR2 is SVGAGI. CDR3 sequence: CASSWGGDRTQYF. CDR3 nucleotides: TGTGCCAGCAGTTGGGGAGGGGACCGGACCCAGTACTTC.